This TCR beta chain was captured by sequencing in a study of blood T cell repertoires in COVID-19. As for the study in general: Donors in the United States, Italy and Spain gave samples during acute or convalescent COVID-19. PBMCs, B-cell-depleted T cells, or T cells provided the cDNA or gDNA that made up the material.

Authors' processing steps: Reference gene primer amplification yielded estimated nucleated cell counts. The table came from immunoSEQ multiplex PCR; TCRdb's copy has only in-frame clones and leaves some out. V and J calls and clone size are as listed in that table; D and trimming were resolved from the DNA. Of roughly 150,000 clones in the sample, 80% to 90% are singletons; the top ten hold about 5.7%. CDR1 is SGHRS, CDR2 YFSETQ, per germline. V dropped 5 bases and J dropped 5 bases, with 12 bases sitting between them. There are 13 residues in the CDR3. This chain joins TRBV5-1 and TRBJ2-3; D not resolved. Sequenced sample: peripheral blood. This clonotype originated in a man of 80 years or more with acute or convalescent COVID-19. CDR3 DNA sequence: TGCGCCAGCAGAGTCGCGCTAGAAGATACGCAGTATTTT. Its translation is CASRVALEDTQYF.